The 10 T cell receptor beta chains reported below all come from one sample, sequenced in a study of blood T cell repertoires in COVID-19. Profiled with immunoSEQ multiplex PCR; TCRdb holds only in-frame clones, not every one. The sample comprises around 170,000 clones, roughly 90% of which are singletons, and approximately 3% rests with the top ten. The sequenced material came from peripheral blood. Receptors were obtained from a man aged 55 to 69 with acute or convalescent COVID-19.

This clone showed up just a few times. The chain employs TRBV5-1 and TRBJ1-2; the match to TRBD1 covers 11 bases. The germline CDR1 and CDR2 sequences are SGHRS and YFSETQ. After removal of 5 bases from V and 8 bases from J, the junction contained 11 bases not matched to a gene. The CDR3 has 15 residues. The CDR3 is CASSNWDRGSRGYTF. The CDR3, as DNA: TGCGCCAGCAGTAACTGGGACAGGGGGTCTCGAGGCTACACCTTC.

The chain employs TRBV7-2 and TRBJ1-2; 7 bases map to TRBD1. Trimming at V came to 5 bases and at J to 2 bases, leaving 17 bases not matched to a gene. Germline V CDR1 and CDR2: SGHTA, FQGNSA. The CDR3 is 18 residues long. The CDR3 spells CASSRSRGTGAPNYGYTF. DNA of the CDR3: TGTGCCAGCAGCCGTAGCCGAGGCACAGGGGCACCCAACTATGGCTACACCTTC.

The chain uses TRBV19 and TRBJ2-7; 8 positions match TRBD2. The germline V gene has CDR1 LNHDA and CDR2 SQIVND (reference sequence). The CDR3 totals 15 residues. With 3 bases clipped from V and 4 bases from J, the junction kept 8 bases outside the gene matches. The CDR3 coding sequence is TGTGCCAGTAGTATGGGCGGCGGGGGGACTTACGAGCAGTACTTC. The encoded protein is CASSMGGGGTYEQYF.

CDR3 sequence: CATSDSAGGVMYEQFF. The CDR3 region has the DNA TGTGCCACCAGTGATTCTGCGGGGGGAGTTATGTATGAGCAGTTCTTC. The chain has TRBV24-1 and TRBJ2-1, with 8 positions matching TRBD2. The junction had 10 bases not matched to a gene; V was cut back by 2 bases and J by 8 bases. CDR1 is KGHDR, CDR2 SFDVKD, per germline. The CDR3 runs 16 residues.

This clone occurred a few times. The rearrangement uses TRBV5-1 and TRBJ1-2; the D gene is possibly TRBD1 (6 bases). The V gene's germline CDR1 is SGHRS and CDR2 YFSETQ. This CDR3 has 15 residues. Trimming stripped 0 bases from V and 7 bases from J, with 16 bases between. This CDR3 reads CASSLAKGGGSGYTF. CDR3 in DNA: TGCGCCAGCAGCTTGGCCAAAGGGGGGGGCTCTGGCTACACCTTC.

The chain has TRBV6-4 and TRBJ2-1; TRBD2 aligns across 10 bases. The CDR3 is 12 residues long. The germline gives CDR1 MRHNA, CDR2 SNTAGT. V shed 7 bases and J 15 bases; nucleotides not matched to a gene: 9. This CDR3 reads CASIGSGGPLFF. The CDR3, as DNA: TGTGCCAGCATTGGTAGCGGGGGGCCCTTGTTCTTC.

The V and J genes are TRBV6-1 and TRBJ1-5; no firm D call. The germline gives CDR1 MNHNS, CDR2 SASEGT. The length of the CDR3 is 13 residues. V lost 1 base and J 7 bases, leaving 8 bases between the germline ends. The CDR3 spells CASSEGEGQPQHF. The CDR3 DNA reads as TGTGCCAGCAGTGAAGGCGAGGGCCAGCCCCAGCATTTT.

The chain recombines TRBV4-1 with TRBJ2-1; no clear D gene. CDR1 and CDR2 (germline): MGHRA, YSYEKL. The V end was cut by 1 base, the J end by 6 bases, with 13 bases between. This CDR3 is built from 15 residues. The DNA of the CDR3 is TGCGCCAGCAGCCAAGGTAGGCAGGATGGCAATGAGCAGTTCTTC. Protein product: CASSQGRQDGNEQFF.

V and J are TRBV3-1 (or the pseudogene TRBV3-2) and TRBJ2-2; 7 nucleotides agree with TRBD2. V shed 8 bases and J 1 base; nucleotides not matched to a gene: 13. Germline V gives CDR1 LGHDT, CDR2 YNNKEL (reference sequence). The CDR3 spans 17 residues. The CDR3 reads CASEGLAAGVNTGELFF. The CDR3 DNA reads TGTGCCAGCGAAGGTTTGGCGGCGGGGGTGAACACCGGGGAGCTGTTTTTT.

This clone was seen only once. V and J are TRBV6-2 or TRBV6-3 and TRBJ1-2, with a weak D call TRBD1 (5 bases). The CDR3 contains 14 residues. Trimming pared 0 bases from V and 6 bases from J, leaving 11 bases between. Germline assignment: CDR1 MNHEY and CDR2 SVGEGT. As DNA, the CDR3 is TGTGCCAGCAGTTACTCGCAGGGCCGGAATGGCTACACCTTC. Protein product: CASSYSQGRNGYTF.